Listed below are T cell receptor beta chains from one sample, sequenced in a study of siplizumab effects on memory and regulatory T cells. TCRdb keeps only in-frame clones here, not all; method: immunoSEQ multiplex PCR. Here the sample spans 87,000 or so clones, around 94% being singletons. The sequencing sample was made of non-Treg CD4+ T cells sorted from blood. The receptors here all came from a human donor in good health. The CDR3 runs from the conserved cysteine through the conserved F or W.

J gene,V gene,CDR3 protein
TRBJ2-1,TRBV18,CASSPPGTGAYNEQFF
TRBJ2-3,TRBV5-1,CASSKGLAGTDTQYF
TRBJ2-2,TRBV7-2,CASSLAHKTGELFF
TRBJ2-7,TRBV28,CASSPTGVPYEQYF
TRBJ2-7,TRBV6-5,CASQGNTYEQYF
TRBJ2-6,TRBV4-1,CASSQDRQGAPGANVLTF
TRBJ1-2,TRBV6-5,CASSWGKQGRYGYTF
TRBJ2-1,TRBV7-8,CASSLYGAYNEQFF
TRBJ1-2,TRBV7-9,CASSPGVSVGYTF
TRBJ2-1,TRBV25-1,CASSDSGGAWEQFF
TRBJ1-1,TRBV6-5,CASSYEGHGTEAFF
TRBJ2-7,TRBV7-2,CASSLSQALSGEQYF
TRBJ2-3,TRBV11-3,CASSHSRASGGADTQYF
TRBJ1-2,TRBV30,CACERGNYGYTF
TRBJ2-5,TRBV9,CASSQTSGRGETQYF
TRBJ1-6,TRBV19,CASSTPNTGNSPLHF
TRBJ1-1,TRBV5-8,CASSYRDRTEAFF
TRBJ1-1,TRBV5-4,CASSLSSTGNTEAFF
TRBJ1-2,TRBV27,CASSQGTRVSYTF
TRBJ2-1,TRBV5-8,CASSSAGAIYNEQFF
TRBJ1-1,TRBV10-3,CAISESLNTEAFF